The rows below give T cell receptor beta chains drawn from one sample of a study of T-cell memory formation after mild COVID-19. TCRdb analysed the 5' RACE reads with MiXCR anew, one entry per CDR3 protein. The profile shows about 350,000 distinct CDR3 sequences, roughly 13% of them singletons. Sequenced material: PBMCs or a T cell subset sorted from them (not recorded which). The receptors shown here come from a man aged 18 to 29 who had mild COVID-19 (a few samples of this study predate the infection). Cell type and time point are not known. Each CDR3 is given with its conserved first and last residue. A D gene is named only where the DNA matches it firmly. Size is stated for part of the rows, as once, few or many counts, or as a class when the clone is expanded.

TRBJ2-5,TRBV14,many,-,CASSPRMRETQYF,TGTGCCAGCAGCCCAAGGATGCGGGAGACCCAGTACTTC
TRBJ1-2,TRBV18,-,TRBD1,CASSPARTGYGYTF,TGTGCCAGCTCACCCGCCCGGACAGGTTATGGCTACACCTTC
TRBJ2-5,TRBV7-2,-,TRBD1,CASSGRQGMRETQYF,TGTGCCAGCAGCGGGAGACAGGGAATGAGAGAGACCCAGTACTTC
TRBJ2-4,TRBV5-4,-,-,CASSSGGRDNIQYF,TGTGCCAGCAGCTCCGGGGGTAGAGACAACATTCAGTACTTC
TRBJ1-4,TRBV6-5,few,-,CASSYSGADHRGELFF,TGTGCCAGCAGTTACTCGGGTGCCGACCACCGTGGGGAACTGTTTTTT
TRBJ1-2,TRBV15,few,-,CATSSGLAYGYTF,TGTGCCACCTCTTCAGGGCTTGCCTATGGCTACACCTTC
TRBJ2-3,TRBV5-1,few,-,CASSRSGFRDTQYF,TGCGCCAGCAGTCGATCAGGGTTTAGGGATACGCAGTATTTT
TRBJ1-3,TRBV9,-,TRBD1,CASSRDRDEWGNTIYF,TGTGCCAGCAGCCGAGACAGGGATGAGTGGGGAAACACCATATATTTT
TRBJ1-1,TRBV3-1,-,-,CASSLLSGATEAFF,TGTGCCAGCAGCCTCCTCAGTGGCGCCACTGAAGCTTTCTTT
TRBJ2-3,TRBV3-1,many,-,CASSPTFGSGGVTDTQYF,TGTGCCAGCAGCCCCACCTTCGGTAGCGGCGGCGTCACAGATACGCAGTATTTT
TRBJ2-7,TRBV15,many,-,CATSRVPGLTYEQYF,TGTGCCACCAGCAGGGTCCCGGGACTTACCTACGAGCAGTACTTC
TRBJ1-1,TRBV4-3,many,-,CASSPGRMNTEAFF,TGTGCCAGCAGCCCGGGGCGCATGAACACTGAAGCTTTCTTT
TRBJ2-1,TRBV28,-,TRBD1,CASALGQSYNEQFF,TGTGCCAGCGCCCTGGGACAGTCCTACAATGAGCAGTTCTTC
TRBJ2-2,TRBV6-5,-,-,CASTEQDGELFF,TGTGCCAGCACCGAACAGGACGGGGAGCTGTTTTTT
TRBJ2-4,TRBV3-1,few,-,CASSLFRGDIQYF,TGTGCCAGCAGCCTCTTCAGGGGAGACATTCAGTACTTC
TRBJ2-5,TRBV5-1,-,-,CASSPLRDWGETQYF,TGCGCCAGCAGCCCTCTCCGCGACTGGGGGGAGACCCAGTACTTC
TRBJ1-2,TRBV4-3,-,-,CASSQEVTVNYGYTF,TGCGCCAGCAGCCAGGAAGTGACGGTAAACTATGGCTACACCTTC
TRBJ2-1,TRBV4-3,-,-,CASSPGTVNEQFF,TGCGCCAGCAGCCCCGGGACCGTGAATGAGCAGTTCTTC
TRBJ2-7,TRBV6-5,-,-,CASSYSQSTSYEQYF,TGTGCCAGCAGTTACTCGCAGTCAACATCCTACGAGCAGTACTTC
TRBJ2-7,TRBV6-5,few,-,CASSYRVGYEQYF,TGTGCCAGCAGTTACCGGGTCGGGTACGAGCAGTACTTC
TRBJ2-5,TRBV7-9,many,TRBD1,CASSGQGTQETQYF,TGTGCCAGCAGCGGACAGGGAACCCAAGAGACCCAGTACTTC
TRBJ2-5,TRBV4-2,few,-,CASSQDLARRETQYF,TGTGCCAGCAGCCAAGACTTGGCGAGACGGGAGACCCAGTACTTC
TRBJ2-7,TRBV4-1,few,TRBD1,CASSQFAGTGLSYEQYF,TGCGCCAGCAGCCAATTCGCCGGGACAGGTCTCTCCTACGAGCAGTACTTC
TRBJ2-2,TRBV5-5,many,-,CASSLAWGSTGELFF,TGTGCCAGCAGCTTGGCTTGGGGATCCACCGGGGAGCTGTTTTTT
TRBJ2-2,TRBV7-3,many,-,CASSPPQGGTGELFF,TGTGCCAGCAGCCCCCCACAGGGTGGCACCGGGGAGCTGTTTTTT
TRBJ1-1,TRBV7-9,-,-,CASSPREVGNTEAFF,TGTGCCAGCAGCCCTCGCGAGGTTGGCAACACTGAAGCTTTCTTT
TRBJ2-2,TRBV12-5,few,-,CASGSLFTGELFF,TGTGCTAGTGGTAGCTTGTTCACCGGGGAGCTGTTTTTT